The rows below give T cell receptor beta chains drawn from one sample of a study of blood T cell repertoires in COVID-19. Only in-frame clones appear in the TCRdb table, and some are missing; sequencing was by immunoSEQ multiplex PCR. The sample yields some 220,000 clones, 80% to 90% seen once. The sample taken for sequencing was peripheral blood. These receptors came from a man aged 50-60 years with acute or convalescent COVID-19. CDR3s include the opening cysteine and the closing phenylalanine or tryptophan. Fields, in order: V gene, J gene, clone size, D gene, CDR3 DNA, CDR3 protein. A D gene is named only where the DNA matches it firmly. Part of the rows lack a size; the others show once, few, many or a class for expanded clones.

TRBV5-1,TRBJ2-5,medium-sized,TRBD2,TGCGCCAGCAGCCAAGCGGGATTTTTCGAGACCCAGTACTTC,CASSQAGFFETQYF
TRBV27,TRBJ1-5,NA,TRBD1,TGTGCCAGCAGTCCGAGGGACAGGACTCAGCCCCAGCATTTT,CASSPRDRTQPQHF
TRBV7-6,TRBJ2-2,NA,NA,TGTGCCAGCAGCTTAATAGGCGGGGGCCTCGCGAACACCGGGGAGCTGTTTTTT,CASSLIGGGLANTGELFF
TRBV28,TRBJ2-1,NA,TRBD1,TGTGCCAGCAGTCCCCCGGGACAGACTTACAATGAGCAGTTCTTC,CASSPPGQTYNEQFF
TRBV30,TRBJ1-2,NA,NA,TGTGCCTGGAGTCCAAGGGAGGGTGGGGGAACCTATGGCTACACCTTC,CAWSPREGGGTYGYTF
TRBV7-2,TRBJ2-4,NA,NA,TGTGCCAGCAGCTTAGCAGCTATCGGGAACATTCAGTACTTC,CASSLAAIGNIQYF
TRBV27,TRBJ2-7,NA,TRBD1,TGTGCCAGCAGTTTAAACCCCTCTCCGGGACAGGGTTCCTACGAGCAGTACTTC,CASSLNPSPGQGSYEQYF
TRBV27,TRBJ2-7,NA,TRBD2,TGTGCCAGCAGTTTGGAAGCGGGAGTATTTGGTGAGCAGTACTTC,CASSLEAGVFGEQYF
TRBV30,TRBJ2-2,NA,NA,TGTGCCTGGAGTGTTTATGCCGGGGAGCTGTTTTTT,CAWSVYAGELFF
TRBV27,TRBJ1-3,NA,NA,TGTGCCAGCAGTTTCTCTGGCGGAAACACCATATATTTT,CASSFSGGNTIYF
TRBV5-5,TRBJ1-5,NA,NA,TGTGCCAGCAGCTTTGGAGGGGACAATCAGCCCCAGCATTTT,CASSFGGDNQPQHF
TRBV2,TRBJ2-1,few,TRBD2,TGTGCCAGCAGGGAAGCTAGCGCGGGAGACCCCCCGAGCTCCTACAATGAGCAGTTCTTC,CASREASAGDPPSSYNEQFF
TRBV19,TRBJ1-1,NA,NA,TGTGCCAGTAGCCCTCCCAACCGGGTTACTGAAGCTTTCTTT,CASSPPNRVTEAFF
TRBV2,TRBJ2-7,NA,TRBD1,TGTGCCAGCACCATAGGGACAGCCTACGAGCAGTACTTC,CASTIGTAYEQYF
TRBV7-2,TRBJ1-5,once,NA,TGTGCCAGCAGCGACGGCCGCGGCGCCAATCAGCCCCAGCATTTT,CASSDGRGANQPQHF
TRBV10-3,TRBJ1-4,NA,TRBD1,TGTGCCACCCACCCAGACAGGGCTGAAAAACTGTTTTTT,CATHPDRAEKLFF
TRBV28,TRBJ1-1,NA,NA,TGTGCCAGCAGTCCCGGACACGGGGGGGTCACTGAAGCTTTCTTT,CASSPGHGGVTEAFF
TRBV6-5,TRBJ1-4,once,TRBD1,TGTGCCAGCAGTTACGGTCAGGGACAGAATGAAAAACTGTTTTTT,CASSYGQGQNEKLFF
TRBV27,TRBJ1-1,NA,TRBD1,TGTGCCAGCAGTTTTCACAGGGGGAACACTGAAGCTTTCTTT,CASSFHRGNTEAFF
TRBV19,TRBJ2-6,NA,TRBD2,TGTGCCAGTAGCCGTCGGGGGGTTGATGCCCCCTCTGGGGCCAACGTCCTGACTTTC,CASSRRGVDAPSGANVLTF
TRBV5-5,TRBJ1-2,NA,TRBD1,TGTGCCAGCAGCACACCGGGACAGGGCCATGGCTACACCTTC,CASSTPGQGHGYTF
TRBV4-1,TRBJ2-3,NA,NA,TGCGCCAGCAGCGATGCGCTTTTCACAGATACGCAGTATTTT,CASSDALFTDTQYF
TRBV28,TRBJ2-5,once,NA,TGTGCCAGCACGTCGGACAGCATCCAAGAGACCCAGTACTTC,CASTSDSIQETQYF
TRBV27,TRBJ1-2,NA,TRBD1,TGTGCCAGCAGTCAACGGACAGGGGCCTATGGCTACACCTTC,CASSQRTGAYGYTF
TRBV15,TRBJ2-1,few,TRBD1,TGTGCCACCAGCCCTCAAGGGGGCCTGAGCTACAATGAGCAGTTCTTC,CATSPQGGLSYNEQFF
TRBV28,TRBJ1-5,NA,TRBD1,TGTGCCATCCAGGGGGCGAATCAGCCCCAGCATTTT,CAIQGANQPQHF
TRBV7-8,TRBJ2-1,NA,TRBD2,TGTGCCAGCAGCCGCTTGCAGCGGGGGAATGAGCAGTTCTTC,CASSRLQRGNEQFF
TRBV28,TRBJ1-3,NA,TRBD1,TGTGCCAGCAGCCTTGGACAGGGGTCAGGAAACACCATATATTTT,CASSLGQGSGNTIYF
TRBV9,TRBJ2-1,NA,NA,TGTGCCAGCAGCGTAGGTACAGGGAACAATGAGCAGTTCTTC,CASSVGTGNNEQFF
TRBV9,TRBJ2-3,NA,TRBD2,TGTGCCAGCAGCGTAGTAGGCGGGAGAGGCGTTTTTGGCACAGATACGCAGTATTTT,CASSVVGGRGVFGTDTQYF
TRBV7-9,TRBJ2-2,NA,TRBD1,TGTGCCAGCAGCTCGGGACAGGGAACTAGTAACACCGGGGAGCTGTTTTTT,CASSSGQGTSNTGELFF
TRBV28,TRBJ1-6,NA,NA,TGTGCCAGCAGTTTAGGGCAGAGCTCCTATAATTCACCCCTCCACTTT,CASSLGQSSYNSPLHF
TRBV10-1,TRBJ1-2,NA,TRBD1,TGCGCCAGCAGTGGGCAACGGACAGGCGGCTACACCTTC,CASSGQRTGGYTF
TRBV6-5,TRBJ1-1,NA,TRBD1,TGTGCCAGCACCCCACAGGGGATTCTCACTGAAGCTTTCTTT,CASTPQGILTEAFF